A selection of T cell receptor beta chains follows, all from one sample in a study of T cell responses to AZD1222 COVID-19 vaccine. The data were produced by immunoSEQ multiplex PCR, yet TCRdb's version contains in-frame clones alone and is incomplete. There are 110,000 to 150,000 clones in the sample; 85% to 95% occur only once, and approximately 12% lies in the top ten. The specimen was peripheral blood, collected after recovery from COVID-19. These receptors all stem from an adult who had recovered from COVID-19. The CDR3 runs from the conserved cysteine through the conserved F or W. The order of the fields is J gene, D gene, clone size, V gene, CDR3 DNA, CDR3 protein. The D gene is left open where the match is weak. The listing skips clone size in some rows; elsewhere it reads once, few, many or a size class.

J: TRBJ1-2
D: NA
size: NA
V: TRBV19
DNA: TGTGCCAGTAGCCCAGAAGCTAACTATGGCTACACCTTC
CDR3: CASSPEANYGYTF

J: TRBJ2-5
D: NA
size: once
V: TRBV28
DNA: TGTGCCAGCAGTTTAGAGGAGGTTGGGGGTAAGACCCAGTACTTC
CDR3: CASSLEEVGGKTQYF

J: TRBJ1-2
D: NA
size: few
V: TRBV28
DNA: TGTGCCAGCAGTTTAGAGGTCTCTTACCGCCCGGATTATGGCTACACCTTC
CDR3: CASSLEVSYRPDYGYTF

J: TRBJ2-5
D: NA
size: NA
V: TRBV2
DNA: TGTGCCAGCAGTGAAATACGGGGGGCGTCTGGGACCCAGTACTTC
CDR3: CASSEIRGASGTQYF

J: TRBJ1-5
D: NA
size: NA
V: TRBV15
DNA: TGTGCCACCAGTTCCGGGGGTGGGTATCAGCCCCAGCATTTT
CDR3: CATSSGGGYQPQHF

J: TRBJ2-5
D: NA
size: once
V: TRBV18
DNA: TGTGCCAGCTCCGGCCCCAGCGAGGAGACCCAGTACTTC
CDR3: CASSGPSEETQYF

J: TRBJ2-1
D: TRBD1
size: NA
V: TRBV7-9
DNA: TGTGCCAGCAGCCCCAGGACAGGGGAATCCTACAATGAGCAGTTCTTC
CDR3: CASSPRTGESYNEQFF

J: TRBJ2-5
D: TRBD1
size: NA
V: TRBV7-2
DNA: TGTGCCAGCAGCTTAGAATCGGGGACAGGTCAGACCCAGTACTTC
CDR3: CASSLESGTGQTQYF

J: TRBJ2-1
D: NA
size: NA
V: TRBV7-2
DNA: TGTGCCAGCAGCCCAGATCGCGGGATCTCCTACAATGAGCAGTTCTTC
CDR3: CASSPDRGISYNEQFF

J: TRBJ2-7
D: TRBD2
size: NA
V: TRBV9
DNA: TGTGCCAGCAGCGCTGGGGCTAGCGGTACCTACGAGCAGTACTTC
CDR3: CASSAGASGTYEQYF

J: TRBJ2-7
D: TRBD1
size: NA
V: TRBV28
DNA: TGTGCCAGCAGCCTCACCGGGACAGGGGTAACCTACGAGCAGTACTTC
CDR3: CASSLTGTGVTYEQYF

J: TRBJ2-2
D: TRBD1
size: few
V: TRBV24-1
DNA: TGTGCCACCAGTGATCGGGACAGCCATAGCGGGGAGCTGTTTTTT
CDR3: CATSDRDSHSGELFF

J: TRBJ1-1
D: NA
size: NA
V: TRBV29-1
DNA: TGCAGCGGCTACCCCGGCAGCTCTAACGCGGCTTTCTTT
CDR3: CSGYPGSSNAAFF

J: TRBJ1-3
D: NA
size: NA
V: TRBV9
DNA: TGTGCCAGCAGCGCCGACGGGGCTGGAAACACCATATATTTT
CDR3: CASSADGAGNTIYF

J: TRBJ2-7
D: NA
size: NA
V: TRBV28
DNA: TGTGCCAGCAGCGGGGGCCGGGACAACTACGAGCAGTACTTC
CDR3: CASSGGRDNYEQYF

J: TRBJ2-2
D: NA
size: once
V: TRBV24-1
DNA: TGTGCCACCAGGGACACCGGGGAGCTGTTTTTT
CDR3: CATRDTGELFF

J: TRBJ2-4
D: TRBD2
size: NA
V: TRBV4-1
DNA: TGCGCCAGCAGCCGGACTAGCGGGGGTACCGAGGACATTCAGTACTTC
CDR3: CASSRTSGGTEDIQYF

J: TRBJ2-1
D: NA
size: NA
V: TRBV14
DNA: TGTGCCAGCAGCCAAGATGGAAGAGCTAGCTACAATGAGCAGTTCTTC
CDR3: CASSQDGRASYNEQFF

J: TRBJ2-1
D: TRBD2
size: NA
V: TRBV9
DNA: TGTGCCAGCAGCGTAGTCCCTAGCGGGGTGTACAATGAGCAGTTCTTC
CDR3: CASSVVPSGVYNEQFF

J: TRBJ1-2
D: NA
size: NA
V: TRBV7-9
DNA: TGTGCCAGCAGCTTATCATCCCATCGGGACCGGCCGGCCTACACCTTC
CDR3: CASSLSSHRDRPAYTF

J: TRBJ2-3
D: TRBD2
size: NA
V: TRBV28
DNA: TGTGCCAGCAGTGGACTAGCGGGGGACCCCTCAGATACGCAGTATTTT
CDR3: CASSGLAGDPSDTQYF

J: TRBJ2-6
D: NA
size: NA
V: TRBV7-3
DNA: TGTGCCAGCAGCTTAATGCGGGCTGGGGCCAACGTCCTGACTTTC
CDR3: CASSLMRAGANVLTF

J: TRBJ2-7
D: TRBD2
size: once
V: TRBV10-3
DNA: TGTGCCATCAGTGCTCCTAGCGGGAGGAGCTACGAGCAGTACTTC
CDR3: CAISAPSGRSYEQYF

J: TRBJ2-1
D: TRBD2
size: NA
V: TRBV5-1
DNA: TGCGCCAGCAGCTTGGTTGCGGGAGGGCACAATGAGCAGTTCTTC
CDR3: CASSLVAGGHNEQFF

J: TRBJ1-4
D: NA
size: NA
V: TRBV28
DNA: TGTGCCAGCAGTCTCAGGTTGTCTAATGAAAAACTGTTTTTT
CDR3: CASSLRLSNEKLFF

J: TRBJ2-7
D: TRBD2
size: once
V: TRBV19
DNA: TGTGCCAGTAGTATTGGGATAGCGGGAGGTATCTACGAGCAGTACTTC
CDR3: CASSIGIAGGIYEQYF

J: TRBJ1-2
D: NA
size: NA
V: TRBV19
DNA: TGTGCCAGTAGTACACCTAAAGAATTTACAGGGAAGCCTCGGAAGGGGGGCTACACCTTC
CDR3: CASSTPKEFTGKPRKGGYTF

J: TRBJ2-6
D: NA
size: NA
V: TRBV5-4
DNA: TGTGCCAGCAGCCCTGACAGTTCTGGGGCCAACGTCCTGACTTTC
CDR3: CASSPDSSGANVLTF

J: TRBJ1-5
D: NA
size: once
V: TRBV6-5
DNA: TGTGCCAGCAGTTACGGTGGGTTACTTAGCAATCAGCCCCAGCATTTT
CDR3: CASSYGGLLSNQPQHF

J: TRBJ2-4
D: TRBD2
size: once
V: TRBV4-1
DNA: TGCGCCAGCAGCCAAAGTCGCCTAGCGGGGGCTTGGGCGAGGGGCATTCAGTACTTC
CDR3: CASSQSRLAGAWARGIQYF

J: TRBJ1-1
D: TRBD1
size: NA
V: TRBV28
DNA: TGTGCCAGCAGTCCCCCGGACAGGAACCCGTTTGAAGCTTTCTTT
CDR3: CASSPPDRNPFEAFF

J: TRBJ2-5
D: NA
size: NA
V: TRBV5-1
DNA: TGCGCCAGCAGCTTAAAACCGGTGACCGAAGGCCAAGAGACCCAGTACTTC
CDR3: CASSLKPVTEGQETQYF

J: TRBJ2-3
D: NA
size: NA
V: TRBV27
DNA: TGTGCCAGCAGACCCCCCCTGGTGGGGCTCACAGATACGCAGTATTTT
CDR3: CASRPPLVGLTDTQYF

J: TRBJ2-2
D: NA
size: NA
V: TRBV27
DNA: TGTGCCAGCAGTTACGGATACCACACCGGGGAGCTGTTTTTT
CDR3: CASSYGYHTGELFF

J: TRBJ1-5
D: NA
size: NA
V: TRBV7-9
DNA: TGTGCCAGCAGCTTAGACAGTAATCAGCCCCAGCATTTT
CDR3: CASSLDSNQPQHF

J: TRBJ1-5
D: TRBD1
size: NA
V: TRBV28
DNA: TGTGCCAGCAGTCCAGTGACAGGGGTCGCTCAGCCCCAGCATTTT
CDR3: CASSPVTGVAQPQHF

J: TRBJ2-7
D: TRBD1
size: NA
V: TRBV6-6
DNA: TGTGCCAGCAGGGAAAAACGACAGGGGCTGTCCTACGAGCAGTACTTC
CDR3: CASREKRQGLSYEQYF

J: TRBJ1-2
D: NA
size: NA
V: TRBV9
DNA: TGTGCCAGCAGCGTAGCCTCCCGTGGCTACACCTTC
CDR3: CASSVASRGYTF

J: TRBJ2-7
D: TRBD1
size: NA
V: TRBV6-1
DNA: TGTGCCAGCAGTGAAGAAGTAGGGACAGGGCCCGAGCAGTACTTC
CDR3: CASSEEVGTGPEQYF

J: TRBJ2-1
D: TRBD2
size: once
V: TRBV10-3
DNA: TGTGCCACCCACCGCGGACTAGCGGGGGGGAACGAGCAGTTCTTC
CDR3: CATHRGLAGGNEQFF

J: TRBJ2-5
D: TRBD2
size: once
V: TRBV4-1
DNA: TGCGCCAGCAGCCAAGATCCTAGCGGGAGTGGAGAGACCCAGTACTTC
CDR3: CASSQDPSGSGETQYF

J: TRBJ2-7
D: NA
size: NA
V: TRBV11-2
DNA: TGTGCCAGCAGCTACCTCCGGGACCCCCTCTACGAGCAGTACTTC
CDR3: CASSYLRDPLYEQYF

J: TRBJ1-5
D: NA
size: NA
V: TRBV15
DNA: TGTGCCACCAGATCTGGGGGCAATCAGCCCCAGCATTTT
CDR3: CATRSGGNQPQHF

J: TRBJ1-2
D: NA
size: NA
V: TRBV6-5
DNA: TGTGCCACTGGACCCCCCGACGCGATCGGTGGCTACACCTTC
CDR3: CATGPPDAIGGYTF

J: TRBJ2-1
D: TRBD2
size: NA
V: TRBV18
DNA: TGTGCCAGCTCGCCTTCTAGCGGGAGTTCACCCTACAATGAGCAGTTCTTC
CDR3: CASSPSSGSSPYNEQFF

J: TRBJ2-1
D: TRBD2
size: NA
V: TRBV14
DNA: TGTGCCAGCAGCCAAGCTAGCGGAGCCCGCTCCTACAATGAGCAGTTCTTC
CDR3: CASSQASGARSYNEQFF

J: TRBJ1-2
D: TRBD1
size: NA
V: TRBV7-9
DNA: TGTGCCAGCAGCTTAGAGGGACAGCACGACTATGGCTACACCTTC
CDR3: CASSLEGQHDYGYTF

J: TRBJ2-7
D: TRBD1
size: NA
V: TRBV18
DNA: TGTGCCAGCTCACCGACAGGGGCTTACGAGCAGTACTTC
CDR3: CASSPTGAYEQYF

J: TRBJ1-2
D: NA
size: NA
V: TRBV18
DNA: TGTGCCAGCTCACCCGAGATGTGGCTCGGCTACACCTTC
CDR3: CASSPEMWLGYTF

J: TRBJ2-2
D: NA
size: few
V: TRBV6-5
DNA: TGTGCCAGCGGCCTGACAGTGGACACCGGGGAGCTGTTTTTT
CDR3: CASGLTVDTGELFF

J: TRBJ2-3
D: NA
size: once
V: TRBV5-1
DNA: TGCGCCAGCAGCTTTGGACAACTAACAGATACGCAGTATTTT
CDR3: CASSFGQLTDTQYF

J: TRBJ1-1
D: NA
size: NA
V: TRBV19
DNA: TGTGCCAGTAGTATGGGGATGAGAGCTTTCTTT
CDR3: CASSMGMRAFF